Shown below are 23 T cell receptor beta chains from a single sample sequenced in a study of T cell responses to AZD1222 COVID-19 vaccine. Sequencing used immunoSEQ multiplex PCR; TCRdb keeps in-frame clones, though not all of them. This sample has 75,000 to 90,000 clones, with approximately 92% found just once. The material was peripheral blood, obtained 28 days after the second AZD1222 dose. These receptors came from an adult who received the AZD1222 COVID-19 vaccine.

J is TRBJ1-5 and V is TRBV19, with D perhaps matching TRBD1 (6 bases). The CDR3 has 17 residues. V shed 4 bases and J shed 3 bases, with 19 bases lying between them. The germline gives CDR1 LNHDA, CDR2 SQIVND (reference sequence). CDR3 in DNA: TGTGCCAGTAGTAAGAGGGGGGAAGGGGTAGTCAATCAGCCCCAGCATTTT. It is translated as CASSKRGEGVVNQPQHF.

This sequence joins TRBV9 and TRBJ2-7; D gene unclear. Germline V CDR1 and CDR2: SGDLS, YYNGEE. Trimming stripped 4 bases from V and 3 bases from J, with 14 bases between. The CDR3 has 14 residues. CDR3 sequence (DNA): TGTGCCAGCAGCCCAGAGGCCAGGAGCTACGAGCAGTACTTC. Residues: CASSPEARSYEQYF. The full variable domain, rest sourced from reference TRBV9 and TRBJ2-7, is DSGVTQTPKHLITATGQRVTLRCSPRSGDLSVYWYQQSLDQGLQFLIQYYNGEERAKGNILERFSAQQFPDLHSELNLSSLELGDSALYFCASSPEARSYEQYFGPGTRLTVT.

The chain employs TRBV4-3 and TRBJ2-5, with TRBD1 as a possible D gene (5 bases). Per germline, CDR1 LGHNA and CDR2 YSLEER. This CDR3 spans 14 amino acids. V was clipped by 5 bases and J by 4 bases, with 14 bases between them. The DNA of the CDR3 is TGCGCCAGCAGCGCCGACAGTTTAGGAGAGACCCAGTACTTC. Translating it yields CASSADSLGETQYF.

The chain couples TRBV24-1 to TRBJ2-7; 7 positions match TRBD1. Germline values: CDR1 KGHDR, CDR2 SFDVKD. The ends lost 1 base at V and 5 bases at J; junction bases unmatched: 22. The CDR3 totals 20 residues. The CDR3 is CATSDFRTKDRSPRRDEQYF. The CDR3 nucleotides are TGTGCCACCAGTGATTTCCGGACGAAGGACAGGTCCCCCCGAAGGGACGAGCAGTACTTC.

The V gene is TRBV9, the J gene TRBJ1-2; D possibly corresponds to TRBD1 (5 bases). The CDR3 has 15 residues. Trimming left V 0 bases short and J 4 bases short, with 13 bases between. Germline V gene data show CDR1 as SGDLS and CDR2 as YYNGEE. CDR3 DNA: TGTGCCAGCAGCGTAGGGGGGACTCCGGGCTATGGCTACACCTTC. Translation gives CASSVGGTPGYGYTF.

The chain carries TRBV11-1 and TRBJ2-5; perhaps D is TRBD1 or TRBD2 (6 bases each). Per the germline V gene, CDR1 is SGHAT and CDR2 is FQDESV (reference sequence). Trimming shortened V by 5 bases and J by 4 bases, and 14 bases separated the two germline ends. The CDR3 has 14 amino acids. The CDR3 reads CASSVGGVSETQYF. CDR3 nucleotides: TGTGCCAGCAGCGTCGGGGGCGTCTCAGAGACCCAGTACTTC.

This chain connects TRBV27 to TRBJ2-7; perhaps TRBD2 as D (6 bases). This CDR3 contains 14 residues. Germline values: CDR1 MNHEY, CDR2 SMNVEV (reference sequence). The V gene lost 3 bases and the J gene lost 0 bases, with 9 bases spanning the gap. The CDR3 DNA sequence: TGTGCCAGCAGTTTCGGGAGTTTCTCCTACGAGCAGTACTTC. Its translation is CASSFGSFSYEQYF.

As DNA, the CDR3 is TGCGCCAGCAGCCCATACTCGACAGATCCAACTAATGAAAAACTGTTTTTT. Translation gives CASSPYSTDPTNEKLFF. The V gene is TRBV5-1, the J gene TRBJ1-4; maybe TRBD1 (5 bases). Per the germline V gene, CDR1 is SGHRS and CDR2 is YFSETQ. The CDR3 totals 17 residues. V was cut by 4 bases and J by 0 bases, with 16 bases left in between.

The chain is built from TRBV28 and TRBJ2-7, with 8 positions matching TRBD1. V shed 6 bases, J shed 5 bases, and the junction held 12 bases outside the gene matches. Germline V gene sequence: CDR1 MDHEN, CDR2 SYDVKM. The CDR3 loop spans 15 amino acids. CDR3 residues: CASSYQGTGSHEQYF. CDR3 coding DNA: TGTGCCAGCAGCTACCAGGGGACAGGTTCCCACGAGCAGTACTTC.

This chain uses TRBV7-9 with TRBJ2-7; 9 bases are shared with TRBD2. Germline V gene data show CDR1 as SEHNR and CDR2 as FQNEAQ (reference sequence). The CDR3 has 16 amino acids. V lost 0 bases and J lost 8; bases outside the gene matches: 11. CDR3 DNA sequence: TGTGCCAGCAGCTTAGCGAGTGCGGGAGGGCCCCGGAAGCAGTACTTC. It yields the protein CASSLASAGGPRKQYF.

V and J are TRBV6-5 and TRBJ2-7, with D possibly matching TRBD2 (5 bases). Germline V gives CDR1 MNHEY, CDR2 SVGAGI. V dropped 8 bases and J dropped 5 bases, with 13 bases sitting between them. The CDR3 consists of 12 residues. In DNA form, the CDR3 reads TGTGCCAGCCTATCTCCGGGGAACGAGCAGTACTTC. Its protein product is CASLSPGNEQYF.

The V gene is TRBV7-2, the J gene TRBJ2-7; TRBD2 agrees at 10 bases. Trimming cost V 5 bases and J 4 bases; bases outside gene matches: 5. This CDR3 spans 14 amino acids. The germline gives CDR1 SGHTA, CDR2 FQGNSA. CDR3 residues: CASSPWTSGYEQYF. The CDR3 DNA follows: TGTGCCAGCAGCCCCTGGACTAGCGGTTACGAGCAGTACTTC.

The chain carries TRBV6-5 and TRBJ2-5; D is possibly TRBD2 (6 bases). V was pared by 6 bases and J by 4 bases, with 9 bases between. The CDR3 length is 12 residues. Germline CDR1 and CDR2: MNHEY and SVGAGI. As DNA, the CDR3 is TGTGCCAGCAGCGCGACTAGAGAGACCCAGTACTTC. It yields the protein CASSATRETQYF.

The chain links TRBV6-5 to TRBJ2-5, with 7 bases fitting TRBD2. The length of the CDR3 is 13 residues. The germline V gene encodes CDR1 MNHEY and CDR2 SVGAGI. J gave up 2 bases and V 6 bases, and 3 bases lay outside the gene matches. DNA of the CDR3: TGTGCCAGCAGGGCTAGCGGTCAAGAGACCCAGTACTTC. Protein sequence: CASRASGQETQYF.

V gene TRBV3-1 (or the pseudogene TRBV3-2) combines with J gene TRBJ2-3, with 12 positions matching TRBD2. Trimming at V came to 1 base and at J to 5 bases, leaving 16 bases not matched to a gene. This CDR3 has 20 residues. Per the germline V gene, CDR1 is LGHDT and CDR2 is YNNKEL (reference sequence). The CDR3 is CASSQGSRFRLAGVGDTQYF. The CDR3 nucleotides read TGTGCCAGCAGCCAAGGATCCCGCTTCAGACTAGCGGGAGTCGGAGATACGCAGTATTTT.

The chain combines TRBV24-1 with TRBJ2-3; D remains unclear. V was pared by 7 bases and J by 6 bases, with 10 bases between. Germline V gene data show CDR1 as KGHDR and CDR2 as SFDVKD. The CDR3 consists of 12 residues. CDR3 sequence reads: CATRGMGDTQYF. As DNA, the CDR3 is TGTGCCACCAGGGGAATGGGGGATACGCAGTATTTT.

The chain links TRBV4-1 to TRBJ2-7; D unclear. The V end lost 1 base, the J end lost 6 bases, and 19 bases lay between the germline ends. The CDR3 has 16 residues. Looked up from germline, CDR1 is MGHRA and CDR2 is YSYEKL. The DNA of the CDR3 is TGCGCCAGCAGCCAAGTGGTTCCTAGGCCAGCCAGCGAGCAGTACTTC. The encoded protein is CASSQVVPRPASEQYF.

The genes are TRBV12-3 or TRBV12-4 and TRBJ2-1; 9 bases are shared with TRBD2. Trimming cost V 7 bases and J 7 bases; bases outside gene matches: 5. The CDR3 loop spans 13 amino acids. CDR3 region: CASISGRGNEQFF. The CDR3 DNA follows: TGTGCCAGCATTAGCGGGAGAGGAAATGAGCAGTTCTTC.

V is TRBV29-1 and J is TRBJ2-5, with 9 positions matching TRBD2. Germline CDR1 SQVTM, CDR2 ANQGSEA. The CDR3 covers 16 residues. V shed 7 bases and J 2 bases; nucleotides not matched to a gene: 14. CDR3 coding DNA: TGCAGCGCCTTAGCGGGAGCGCTAAAGTTTCAAGAGACCCAGTACTTC. As protein: CSALAGALKFQETQYF.

The CDR3 nucleotides read TGTGCCAGCAGCTTTGAAGTAGCGGGCCCCCTCGGCGATACGCAGTATTTT. This translates into CASSFEVAGPLGDTQYF. The chain links TRBV5-4 to TRBJ2-3, with TRBD2 matching over 7 bases. This CDR3 has 17 amino acids. V dropped 2 bases and J dropped 6; count of bases not matched to a gene: 15. The germline V gene encodes CDR1 SGHNT and CDR2 YYREEE (reference sequence).

The chain couples TRBV29-1 to TRBJ2-7; TRBD1 matches 8 bases. CDR1 SQVTM and CDR2 ANQGSEA come from the germline V gene. After removal of 5 bases from V and 4 bases from J, the junction contained 4 bases not matched to a gene. CDR3 size: 12 residues. CDR3 bases: TGCAGCGTTCAAAGGGACAGGTACGAGCAGTACTTC. Translated: CSVQRDRYEQYF.

V usage is TRBV7-9 and J usage is TRBJ1-4, with 7 positions matching TRBD1. The CDR3 is 18 residues long. The junction had 9 bases not matched to a gene; V was cut back by 0 bases and J by 2 bases. Per germline, CDR1 SEHNR and CDR2 FQNEAQ (reference sequence). For the CDR3, the DNA is TGTGCCAGCAGCTTAGCGTACGGGCAGGGGGAGACTAATGAAAAACTGTTTTTT. Amino acid sequence: CASSLAYGQGETNEKLFF.

CDR3: CASSFLAGELFF. The CDR3 DNA reads as TGTGCCAGCAGTTTCCTGGCCGGGGAGCTGTTTTTT. The rearrangement uses TRBV27 and TRBJ2-2; D is undetermined. The CDR3 contains 12 residues. The germline gives CDR1 MNHEY, CDR2 SMNVEV (reference sequence). Trimming removed 3 bases at V and 6 bases at J, with 5 bases between.